A selection of T cell receptor beta chains follows, all from one sample in a study of OX40 agonist ivuxolimab in advanced cancers. Libraries were prepared by immunoSEQ multiplex PCR; TCRdb keeps only in-frame clonotypes and omits some of them. Found here are fewer than 15,000 clones, around 83% of them singletons; the top ten hold about 40%. Source: CD4+ or CD8+ T cells sorted from blood, taken in a trial of the OX40 agonist ivuxolimab. Receptor source: an adult with an advanced solid tumor such as melanoma, head and neck, liver or kidney cancer. Both conserved end residues are part of each CDR3. The D gene is left open where the match is weak. The size entry is marked missing in some rows and otherwise reads once, few, many or a size class.

>.|.|TRBV18|TRBJ2-5
CASFNREQETQYF
TGTGCCAGCTTCAACAGGGAACAAGAGACCCAGTACTTC
>.|.|TRBV14|TRBJ2-1
CASSHPKIGEQFF
TGTGCCAGCAGCCACCCAAAGATCGGTGAGCAGTTCTTC
>TRBD2|few|TRBV4-2|TRBJ2-2
CASVGLAGGHTGELFF
TGTGCCAGCGTCGGACTAGCGGGAGGTCACACCGGGGAGCTGTTTTTT
>.|.|TRBV27|TRBJ2-3
CASSSPLGDSAYTQYF
TGTGCCAGCAGTTCACCCCTCGGCGACAGCGCCTATACGCAGTATTTT
>.|.|TRBV19|TRBJ1-3
CASSTPRKESDSKGTGNTIYF
TGTGCCAGTAGCACCCCCCGGAAGGAGAGTGACTCGAAGGGTACGGGAAACACCATATATTTT
>.|many|TRBV28|TRBJ1-4
CASSLNEKLFF
TGTGCCAGCAGTTTGAATGAAAAACTGTTTTTT
>.|once|TRBV6-1|TRBJ1-1
CASTDGELEAFF
TGTGCCAGCACCGATGGGGAATTAGAAGCTTTCTTT
>.|.|TRBV5-1|TRBJ2-1
CASSLAGTYNEQFF
TGCGCCAGCAGCTTGGCAGGGACCTACAATGAGCAGTTCTTC
>.|.|TRBV11-2|TRBJ1-1
CASSLAMYTEAFF
TGTGCCAGCAGCTTAGCTATGTACACTGAAGCTTTCTTT
>.|.|TRBV30|TRBJ2-3
CAWSVGRADTQYF
TGTGCCTGGAGTGTAGGTCGCGCAGATACGCAGTATTTT
>TRBD1|.|TRBV4-2|TRBJ2-7
CASSHETGGFYEQYF
TGTGCCAGCAGCCACGAGACAGGGGGATTCTACGAGCAGTACTTC
>.|.|TRBV7-9|TRBJ2-2
CASSLPADVGHGELFF
TGTGCCAGCAGCTTACCGGCAGATGTCGGTCACGGGGAGCTGTTTTTT
>TRBD2|.|TRBV29-1|TRBJ2-1
CSVEDFELAEHNEQFF
TGCAGCGTTGAAGATTTTGAACTAGCGGAGCACAATGAGCAGTTCTTC
>TRBD2|.|TRBV10-3|TRBJ2-1
CAISDPGTSRGSYNEQFF
TGTGCCATCAGTGACCCCGGGACTAGCCGGGGCTCCTACAATGAGCAGTTCTTC
>.|few|TRBV28|TRBJ2-5
CASTNNRESQETQYF
TGTGCCAGCACCAACAACCGGGAATCCCAAGAGACCCAGTACTTC
>.|.|TRBV7-9|TRBJ2-3
CASSFQDTQYF
TGTGCCAGCAGCTTCCAAGATACGCAGTATTTT
>TRBD2|.|TRBV14|TRBJ2-7
CASSQGTRGEQYF
TGTGCCAGCAGCCAAGGGACTAGGGGCGAGCAGTACTTC
>.|.|TRBV19|TRBJ2-5
CASSGVRGTQYF
TGTGCCAGTAGTGGGGTCCGGGGGACCCAGTACTTC
>.|.|TRBV7-8|TRBJ2-1
CASSLRRNEQFF
TGTGCCAGCAGCCTGCGTCGGAATGAGCAGTTCTTC
>.|once|TRBV27|TRBJ1-5
CARAGIHLRPQHF
TGTGCCAGGGCCGGGATACACCTGAGGCCCCAGCATTTT
>.|once|TRBV4-3|TRBJ2-4
CASSQDGGSKNIQYF
TGCGCCAGCAGCCAAGATGGGGGATCCAAAAACATTCAGTACTTC
>TRBD1|.|TRBV6-5|TRBJ2-7
CASSYSQTGELEQYF
TGTGCCAGCAGTTACTCGCAGACAGGGGAACTCGAGCAGTACTTC
>TRBD2|.|TRBV27|TRBJ2-3
CASGTSGASTDTQYF
TGTGCCAGTGGGACTAGCGGGGCTAGCACAGATACGCAGTATTTT
>.|.|TRBV6-6|TRBJ1-5
CASSYGGNQPQHF
TGTGCCAGCAGTTACGGGGGGAATCAGCCCCAGCATTTT
>.|.|TRBV4-3|TRBJ1-1
CASKPGLLMNTEAFF
TGCGCCAGCAAACCGGGACTCCTTATGAACACTGAAGCTTTCTTT
>.|once|TRBV21-1|TRBJ1-1
CASSELTGSNTEAFF
TGTGCCAGCAGCGAGTTGACAGGGTCGAACACTGAAGCTTTCTTT
>.|.|TRBV27|TRBJ2-5
CASGPTKTAQYF
TGTGCCAGCGGCCCTACTAAGACGGCCCAGTACTTC
>TRBD2|.|TRBV11-2|TRBJ2-5
CASSLGFGGGYEETQYF
TGTGCCAGCAGCTTAGGATTTGGGGGGGGATATGAGGAGACCCAGTACTTC
>TRBD1|.|TRBV7-9|TRBJ2-7
CASSEPKDRTYEQYF
TGTGCCAGCAGCGAACCTAAGGACAGGACCTACGAGCAGTACTTC
>.|.|TRBV20-1|TRBJ2-7
CSARLSYEQYF
TGCAGTGCTAGACTCTCCTACGAGCAGTACTTC
>.|.|TRBV4-1|TRBJ1-4
CASSQITGSNEKLFF
TGCGCCAGCAGCCAGATCACCGGGAGTAATGAAAAACTGTTTTTT
>TRBD2|.|TRBV7-2|TRBJ2-1
CASSLLAGVSEQFF
TGTGCCAGCAGCTTACTAGCGGGAGTGTCCGAGCAGTTCTTC
>.|.|TRBV4-2|TRBJ1-4
CASSQDVRGHLATNEKLFF
TGTGCCAGCAGCCAAGATGTTAGGGGACACCTTGCAACTAATGAAAAACTGTTTTTT
>.|.|TRBV6-1|TRBJ1-2
CASSEGTVPDGYTF
TGTGCCAGCAGTGAAGGGACAGTACCCGATGGCTACACCTTC
>.|.|TRBV2|TRBJ2-1
CASGNVYNEQFF
TGTGCCAGCGGCAATGTTTACAATGAGCAGTTCTTC
>.|.|TRBV6-1|TRBJ1-1
CASSQQGKAEAFF
TGTGCCAGCAGTCAACAGGGTAAAGCTGAAGCTTTCTTT
>.|few|TRBV28|TRBJ1-1
CASSLSPEAFF
TGTGCCAGCAGTCTATCCCCTGAAGCTTTCTTT
>.|once|TRBV29-1|TRBJ1-2
CSVEEGPRGNYGYTF
TGCAGCGTTGAAGAAGGCCCCAGAGGGAACTATGGCTACACCTTC
>.|once|TRBV6-4|TRBJ2-3
CASSKQGTDTQYF
TGTGCCAGCAGTAAACAGGGCACAGATACGCAGTATTTT
>TRBD1|.|TRBV7-9|TRBJ2-1
CASSGLDRGGNEQFF
TGTGCCAGCAGCGGACTGGACAGGGGAGGCAATGAGCAGTTCTTC
>.|.|TRBV27|TRBJ2-7
CASASYGGFYEQYF
TGTGCCAGTGCTTCCTATGGCGGATTCTACGAGCAGTACTTC
>.|.|TRBV5-1|TRBJ2-5
CASVGGRQETQYF
TGCGCCAGCGTAGGTGGAAGGCAAGAGACCCAGTACTTC
>.|.|TRBV11-2|TRBJ2-7
CASSLEVSYEQYF
TGTGCCAGCAGCTTAGAGGTCAGCTACGAGCAGTACTTC
>.|.|TRBV4-3|TRBJ2-7
CASSQDMSYEQYF
TGCGCCAGCAGCCAAGACATGTCCTACGAGCAGTACTTC
>.|many|TRBV5-1|TRBJ2-7
CASSSPSASDFSYEQYF
TGCGCCAGCAGCTCGCCGTCGGCTAGCGACTTCTCCTACGAGCAGTACTTC
>TRBD2|.|TRBV28|TRBJ2-7
CASSSSAGAHEQYF
TGTGCCAGCAGTTCTTCAGCGGGAGCCCACGAGCAGTACTTC
>TRBD1|few|TRBV6-4|TRBJ2-3
CASSDGSGGETDTQYF
TGTGCCAGCAGTGATGGGTCAGGGGGCGAAACAGATACGCAGTATTTT
>.|once|TRBV4-2|TRBJ2-7
CASSQDHATTYEQYF
TGTGCCAGCAGCCAAGATCACGCGACCACCTACGAGCAGTACTTC
>.|.|TRBV5-6|TRBJ1-1
CASSLSLNTEAFF
TGTGCCAGCAGCTTGTCCTTGAACACTGAAGCTTTCTTT
>.|.|TRBV5-1|TRBJ2-2
CASSLGQVNTGELFF
TGCGCCAGCAGCTTGGGCCAGGTAAACACCGGGGAGCTGTTTTTT
>TRBD1|.|TRBV28|TRBJ1-1
CASRFGQVQGTTEAFF
TGTGCCAGCAGATTCGGACAGGTCCAAGGGACCACTGAAGCTTTCTTT
>TRBD2|once|TRBV9|TRBJ2-7
CASSVDPGGNEQYF
TGTGCCAGCAGCGTAGATCCGGGGGGTAACGAGCAGTACTTC
>TRBD2|few|TRBV6-1|TRBJ2-5
CASSGLAEQETQYF
TGTGCCAGCAGTGGGCTAGCGGAGCAAGAGACCCAGTACTTC
>.|.|TRBV21-1|TRBJ2-1
CAPGTDNEQFF
TGTGCCCCGGGGACGGACAATGAGCAGTTCTTC
>TRBD2|.|TRBV30|TRBJ2-2
CAWSAGTRIGELFF
TGTGCCTGGAGTGCCGGGACTAGGATCGGGGAGCTGTTTTTT
>TRBD1|.|TRBV27|TRBJ1-1
CASKKGQDLANTEAFF
TGTGCCAGCAAGAAAGGACAGGACCTAGCGAACACTGAAGCTTTCTTT
>TRBD1|.|TRBV4-2|TRBJ1-1
CASSQEVTGGAGTEAFF
TGTGCCAGCAGCCAAGAGGTAACAGGGGGCGCAGGGACTGAAGCTTTCTTT